This T cell receptor beta chain was sequenced during a study of blood T cell repertoires in COVID-19. Clones were read by immunoSEQ multiplex PCR, and TCRdb kept only the in-frame ones, dropping some. The sample lists some 460,000 clones, about 89% occurring once. CDR1 is KGHSH and CDR2 is LQKENI in the germline V gene. The CDR3 spans 14 residues. V dropped 3 bases and J dropped 2 bases, with 10 bases sitting between them. This sequence joins TRBV18 and TRBJ1-2; no definite D call. The TCR originated in a woman between 25 and 40 years old with acute or convalescent COVID-19. Material: peripheral blood. In nucleotides, the CDR3 is TGTGCCAGCTCACCCGGACGAGGGAACTATGGCTACACCTTC. As protein: CASSPGRGNYGYTF. Supplemented by reference TRBV18 and TRBJ1-2, the full variable domain reads NAGVMQNPRHLVRRRGQEARLRCSPMKGHSHVYWYRQLPEEGLKFMVYLQKENIIDESGMPKERFSAEFPKEGPSILRIQQVVRGDSAAYFCASSPGRGNYGYTFGSGTRLTVV.